A selection of T cell receptor beta chains follows, all from one sample in a study of T cell changes during pregnancy in multiple sclerosis. Assay used: immunoSEQ multiplex PCR; TCRdb lists only in-frame clones, some missing. This sample has 70,000 to 80,000 clones, with approximately 92% found just once. Material: peripheral blood, obtained after pregnancy. Receptors originate from a female donor in good health, enrolled as a control in a pregnancy study. The conserved cysteine and the conserved F or W are not part of the CDR3 here.

j_gene	v_gene	CDR3aa
TRBJ2-7	TRBV6-5	ASSLRGQGTYEQY
TRBJ2-2	TRBV6-1	ASSGGADTGELF
TRBJ1-1	TRBV10-1	ASRDSSKRAF
TRBJ2-5	TRBV6-5	ASSYSQTSGRETQY
TRBJ1-2	TRBV2	ASSRDTTAYGYT
TRBJ1-2	TRBV6-5	ASSYSGQFAYGYT
TRBJ2-7	TRBV4-1	ASSQGGQAPYEQY
TRBJ2-1	TRBV7-8	ASSPSGGAVNEQF
TRBJ1-1	TRBV29-1	SVDRGSDTEAF
TRBJ2-2	TRBV7-2	ASSLSEYTGELF
TRBJ1-5	TRBV29-1	SVTTGDSNQPQH
TRBJ2-1	TRBV5-4	ASSLEIAPYNEQF
TRBJ2-1	TRBV7-9	ASSDREEQF
TRBJ2-1	TRBV7-9	ASSLGGAYEQF
TRBJ2-3	TRBV7-2	ASARVGGGTDTQY
TRBJ2-5	TRBV6-5	ASSYSTGGRETQY
TRBJ2-3	TRBV28	ASSALAGGYPNTQY